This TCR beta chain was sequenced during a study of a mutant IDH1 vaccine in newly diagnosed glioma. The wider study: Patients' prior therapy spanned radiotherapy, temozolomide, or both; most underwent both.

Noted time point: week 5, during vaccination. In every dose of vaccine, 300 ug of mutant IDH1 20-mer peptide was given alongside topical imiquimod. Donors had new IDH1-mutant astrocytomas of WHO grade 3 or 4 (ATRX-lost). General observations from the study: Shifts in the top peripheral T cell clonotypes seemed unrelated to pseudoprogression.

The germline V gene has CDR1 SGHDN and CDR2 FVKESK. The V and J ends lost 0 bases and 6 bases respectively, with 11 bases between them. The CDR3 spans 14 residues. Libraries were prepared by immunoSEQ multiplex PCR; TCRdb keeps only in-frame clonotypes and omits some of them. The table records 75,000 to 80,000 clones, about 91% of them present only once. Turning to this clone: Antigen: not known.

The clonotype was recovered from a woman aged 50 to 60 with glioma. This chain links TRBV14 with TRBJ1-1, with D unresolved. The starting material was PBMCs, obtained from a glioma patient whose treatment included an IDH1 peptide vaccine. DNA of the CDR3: TGTGCCAGCAGCCAAGATTTCAACGGTCCTGAAGCTTTCTTT. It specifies CASSQDFNGPEAFF.